Each of the 24 T cell receptor beta chains below was sequenced from the same sample in a study of post-analysis software for immune sequencing data. Study-level findings and limits: Roughly five TRBV segments appeared more often in patients than in controls, and TRBV5-6, TRBV5-1 and TRBV20-1 were among these.

Libraries were made from TCR beta cDNA, and they carried unique molecular identifiers. TCRdb analysed the PCR reads with MiXCR anew, one entry per CDR3 protein. The table has approximately 570,000 distinct CDR3 sequences, roughly 47% seen once; the top ten hold more than 1.5%. These TCRs are of unknown antigen specificity. The sequencing sample was made of blood. The receptors originated from a girl aged 10-17 years with multiple sclerosis.

CDR3 sequence: CASSPSGGAGEQFF. The CDR3 nucleotides are TGTGCCAGCAGCCCTAGCGGGGGGGCCGGTGAGCAGTTCTTC. This sequence joins TRBV7-9 and TRBJ2-1, with TRBD2 identical over 12 bases. The CDR3 spans 14 residues. The germline CDR1 and CDR2 sequences are SEHNR and FQNEAQ (reference sequence). The V segment lost 5 bases and the J segment 9 bases; nucleotides outside the gene matches: 5. Based on the CDR3 plus reference TRBV7-9 and TRBJ2-1, the full variable domain is DTGVSQNPRHKITKRGQNVTFRCDPISEHNRLYWYRQTLGQGPEFLTYFQNEAQLEKSRLLSDRFSAERPKGSFSTLEIQRTEQGDSAMYLCASSPSGGAGEQFFGPGTRLTVL.

The rearrangement uses TRBV5-5 and TRBJ2-1; 8 bases are a match to TRBD1. The CDR3 loop spans 20 amino acids. Germline CDR1 SGHKS, CDR2 YYEKEE (reference sequence). The J segment lost 3 bases and the V segment lost 2 bases, leaving 19 bases of the junction unmatched. This chain's CDR3 is CASSFPLPGTGKGLYNEQFF. CDR3 nucleotides: TGTGCCAGCAGCTTTCCTCTACCCGGGACAGGAAAAGGGCTCTACAATGAGCAGTTCTTC. The variable domain in full, with the rest retrieved from reference TRBV5-5 and TRBJ2-1, is DAGVTQSPTHLIKTRGQQVTLRCSPISGHKSVSWYQQVLGQGPQFIFQYYEKEERGRGNFPDRFSARQFPNYSSELNVNALLLGDSALYLCASSFPLPGTGKGLYNEQFFGPGTRLTVL.

This clonotype was observed a handful of times. The chain joins TRBV12-3 or TRBV12-4 to TRBJ2-3; D call uncertain. This CDR3 spans 13 amino acids. The germline V and J ends were trimmed by 8 bases and 6 bases, with 15 bases remaining between them. The CDR3: CASRAYSSDTQYF. In DNA, the CDR3 is TGTGCCAGCCGGGCCTACAGCTCGGATACGCAGTATTTT.

The chain has TRBV5-1 and TRBJ2-7; possible D gene TRBD1, 5 bases. CDR1 and CDR2 (germline): SGHRS, YFSETQ. There are 15 residues in the CDR3. V was cut by 1 base and J by 2 bases, with 13 bases left in between. The CDR3 sequence: CASSLSPDSPYEQYF. For the CDR3, the DNA is TGCGCCAGCAGCTTGTCCCCTGACAGCCCCTACGAGCAGTACTTC.

With regard to this clonotype: A junction boundary mismatches the germline segment, possibly from a read error. The rearrangement joins TRBV5-1 to TRBJ2-2; a possible D gene is TRBD2 (5 bases). Germline V gives CDR1 SGHRS, CDR2 YFSETQ. CDR3 size: 15 residues. The CDR3 coding sequence is TGCGCCAGCAGCTTGTACGGCAGCAACACCGGGGAGCGGTTTTTT. Protein sequence: CASSLYGSNTGERFF.

The CDR3 DNA is TGTGCCAGCAGCCTACCCGGGGGGGCAACCTCTGGGGCCAACGTCCTGACTTTC. Protein: CASSLPGGATSGANVLTF. The chain carries TRBV7-9 and TRBJ2-6; TRBD2 matches at 8 bases. The CDR3 runs 18 residues. Germline V gives CDR1 SEHNR, CDR2 FQNEAQ (reference sequence). V lost 5 bases and J lost 0; bases outside the gene matches: 9.

V is TRBV4-1 and J is TRBJ2-7; no clear D gene. The V end lost 4 bases, the J end lost 3 bases, and 13 bases lay between the germline ends. The germline gives CDR1 MGHRA, CDR2 YSYEKL. The CDR3 covers 14 residues. The CDR3 DNA reads as TGCGCCAGCAGCCTACAGCGTTATTTCTACGAGCAGTACTTC. Translated: CASSLQRYFYEQYF.

This clonotype was found a few times. The V and J genes are TRBV5-1 and TRBJ2-1; 9 bases are a match to TRBD1. There are 14 residues in the CDR3. Germline CDR1 is SGHRS and CDR2 is YFSETQ. The V gene end was trimmed by 8 bases and the J gene end by 5 bases; junction bases not matched to a gene: 8. The CDR3 DNA reads as TGCGCCAGGGAACAGGGGGCTAGGAACAATGAGCAGTTCTTC. It specifies CAREQGARNNEQFF.

The table lists this clonotype with a few counts. This chain connects TRBV7-9 to TRBJ2-3; no reliable D call. From germline, CDR1 is SEHNR and CDR2 FQNEAQ (reference sequence). This CDR3 has 13 amino acids. Trimming removed 2 bases from V and 5 bases from J, with 8 bases in between. CDR3 amino acids: CASSLIVGDTQYF. In nucleotides, the CDR3 is TGTGCCAGCAGCTTAATCGTGGGAGATACGCAGTATTTT.

This clonotype was seen a few times. The chain couples TRBV29-1 to TRBJ2-7; a weak D match, TRBD2 (6 bases). The germline gives CDR1 SQVTM, CDR2 ANQGSEA. The CDR3 has 15 residues. Trimming took off 5 bases at V and 0 bases at J, with 17 bases between the two ends. The CDR3 region has the DNA TGCAGCGTTCTTGGGATGGGCGGGACCTCCTACGAGCAGTACTTC. It is translated as CSVLGMGGTSYEQYF.

This chain uses TRBV6-6 with TRBJ2-1; D might be TRBD2 (6 bases). Germline V lookup: CDR1 MNHNY, CDR2 SVGAGI (reference sequence). The CDR3 extends over 17 amino acids. With 7 bases removed from V and 1 base from J, the gap between germline ends came to 20 bases. The CDR3: CASKTGLAGRSYNEQFF. Here the CDR3 DNA reads TGTGCCAGCAAAACGGGTCTCGCGGGGCGTTCCTACAATGAGCAGTTCTTC.

This clonotype was seen at least ten times. This sequence joins TRBV12-3 or TRBV12-4 and TRBJ2-3; D gene uncertain. This CDR3 is 14 amino acids long. Trimming pared 2 bases from V and 4 bases from J, leaving 10 bases between. This CDR3 reads CASSLPGISDTQYF. The CDR3 region has the DNA TGTGCCAGCAGTTTACCGGGTATCTCAGATACGCAGTATTTT.

The chain joins TRBV6-1 to TRBJ2-5; the D gene is possibly TRBD1 (6 bases). The J call is uncertain, as TRBJ2-7 better fits the DNA end. The CDR3 loop spans 14 amino acids. The germline V gene has CDR1 MNHNS and CDR2 SASEGT. The CDR3 region is CASSARDIAYEQYF. The CDR3 DNA is TGTGCCAGCAGTGCCCGGGACATTGCCTACGAGCAGTACTTC.

This sequence joins TRBV7-2 and TRBJ1-2; D is uncertain. With 1 base removed from V and 4 bases from J, the gap between germline ends came to 13 bases. Germline CDR1 is SGHTA and CDR2 is FQGNSA. The CDR3 contains 15 residues. The CDR3 region has the DNA TGTGCCAGCAGCTTAGAGAGCAGCTTTGGCTATGGCTACACCTTC. It codes for CASSLESSFGYGYTF.

The chain carries TRBV7-2 and TRBJ2-3, with 11 positions matching TRBD2. The germline V gene encodes CDR1 SGHTA and CDR2 FQGNSA. The junction had 14 bases not matched to a gene; V was cut back by 2 bases and J by 4 bases. This CDR3 contains 19 residues. The CDR3 DNA is TGTGCCAGCAGCTTAAGTGCGGCTAGCGGGGGGCCCCCCCCAGATACGCAGTATTTT. Amino acid sequence: CASSLSAASGGPPPDTQYF.

J is TRBJ2-7 and V is TRBV12-3 or TRBV12-4; no clear D. V gave up 6 bases and J gave up 0 bases, with 6 bases separating them. The CDR3 spans 12 residues. CDR3 nucleotide sequence: TGTGCCAGCAGAGTGAGCTCCTACGAGCAGTACTTC. This translates into CASRVSSYEQYF.

The CDR3 coding sequence is TGTGCCAGCAGTCCACAGGGGGGTCTCGACAATGAGCAGTTCTTC. Its translation: CASSPQGGLDNEQFF. V and J are TRBV12-3 or TRBV12-4 and TRBJ2-1; 8 bases match TRBD1. V lost 5 bases, J lost 5 bases, and 8 bases stayed unmatched. There are 15 residues in the CDR3.

The V call is TRBV20-1, the J call TRBJ2-5; 12 bases fit TRBD2. Trimming removed 6 bases from V and 2 bases from J; junction bases left unmatched: 7. The CDR3 length is 15 residues. Per germline, CDR1 DFQATT and CDR2 SNEGSKA (reference sequence). CDR3: CSAPTSGGRQETQYF. The CDR3 DNA sequence: TGCAGTGCGCCTACTAGCGGGGGGCGACAAGAGACCCAGTACTTC.

This clonotype occurred a few times. The junction departs from germline at one end; a sequencing error may be responsible. The chain combines TRBV12-3 or TRBV12-4 with TRBJ2-7, with TRBD1 matching 7 bases. CDR3 length: 15 residues. CDR3 sequence: CASSRSTGSSYEQYF. CDR3 bases: TGTGCTAGCAGCCGTTCGACAGGGAGCTCCTACGAGCAGTACTTC.

The V gene is TRBV27, the J gene TRBJ2-7, with 7 bases identical to TRBD2. The CDR3 covers 14 residues. After removal of 7 bases from V and 3 bases from J, the junction contained 9 bases not matched to a gene. Germline V gene data show CDR1 as MNHEY and CDR2 as SMNVEV (reference sequence). CDR3 bases: TGTGCCAGCACGTCCCGGGAGGCAAACTACGAGCAGTACTTC. Residues: CASTSREANYEQYF.

As DNA, the CDR3 is TGTGCCAGCAGCCCCTCATGGGGGACAGGGGAGGACACTGAAGCTTTCTTT. The encoded protein is CASSPSWGTGEDTEAFF. This chain joins TRBV7-9 and TRBJ1-1; 10 bases line up with TRBD1. CDR3 length: 17 residues. J was trimmed by 3 bases and V by 5 bases; bases with no gene match: 12. CDR1 SEHNR and CDR2 FQNEAQ come from the germline V gene (reference sequence).

This chain connects TRBV7-2 to TRBJ1-4, with a tentative D call TRBD1 (6 bases). This CDR3 region has 16 residues. V dropped 5 bases and J dropped 4 bases, with 17 bases sitting between them. CDR1 and CDR2 from the germline V gene are SGHTA and FQGNSA. CDR3 sequence (DNA): TGTGCCAGCAGCCCCGTACCGGGGGCCCTTAATGAAAAACTGTTTTTT. This translates into CASSPVPGALNEKLFF.

V gene TRBV29-1 combines with J gene TRBJ2-1, with TRBD2 matching over 12 bases. The CDR3 is 13 residues long. J gave up 5 bases and V 4 bases, and 0 bases lay outside the gene matches. From germline, CDR1 is SQVTM and CDR2 ANQGSEA. Here the CDR3 DNA reads TGCAGCGTTGGGACTAGCGGGAACAATGAGCAGTTCTTC. Translation gives CSVGTSGNNEQFF.

The chain recombines TRBV12-3 or TRBV12-4 with TRBJ1-2, with D possibly being TRBD1 (6 bases). The CDR3 spans 12 residues. V lost 7 bases to trimming and J lost 8 bases, with 14 bases between them. CDR3 DNA: TGTGCCAGCACCTTCGCAGGGGCCGGCTACACCTTC. Amino acids: CASTFAGAGYTF.